The clone carrying this T cell receptor (beta chain) was detected only a few times. Antigen specificity is unknown. One junction end disagrees with the germline gene, perhaps due to a read error. The length of the CDR3 is 14 residues. Germline lookup yields CDR1 MNHEY and CDR2 SVGAGI. This entry comes from a study of post-analysis software for immune sequencing data. Study-wide points: Patients used roughly five TRBV segments, including TRBV5-6, TRBV5-1 and TRBV20-1, more often than controls.

Carried by the TCR beta cDNA libraries were unique molecular identifiers. TCRdb ran MiXCR on the PCR reads and lists one entry per CDR3 protein. The repertoire has about 820,000 distinct CDR3 sequences, about 53% of them found once; the top ten carry approximately 4.3%. This sequence joins TRBV6-5 and TRBJ2-5; no clear D. This receptor was identified in a girl under 18 with multiple sclerosis. The sample taken for sequencing was blood. DNA of the CDR3: TGTGCCAACAGTTACTCAGTGGCTGCCGAGACCCAGTACTTC. Protein: CANSYSVAAETQYF.